This is a list of T cell receptor beta chains from one sample in a study of T cell responses to AZD1222 COVID-19 vaccine. Produced via immunoSEQ multiplex PCR; TCRdb's table is partial and in-frame only. The sample lists around 95,000 clones, around 90% occurring once. This specimen consisted of peripheral blood, obtained on day 0 of AZD1222 vaccination. These TCRs come from an adult in good health. The conserved cysteine and the conserved F or W are not part of the CDR3 here.

V gene | CDR3 protein
TRBV5-1 | ASRPGQGSRLTEAF
TRBV6-5 | ASSSLTYSTEAF
TRBV28 | ASSRWENNGAF
TRBV21-1 | ASSKDPPLTYRSGFFTSYNEQF
TRBV7-9 | ASMPHRGQETQY
TRBV18 | AGTGQSYGYT
TRBV13 | ASSLGGGINQPQH
TRBV27 | ASSLIGYSNQPQH
TRBV18 | ASSPLQGGGTEAF
TRBV18 | ASSPQGGAWETQY
TRBV10-3 | AISDYGSGSQETQY
TRBV6-5 | ASIQGAFGNSPLH
TRBV28 | ASIPSNTGELF
TRBV28 | ASSFPYPRGEKLF
TRBV30 | AWLVGSSYNEQF
TRBV28 | ASSSHETQY
TRBV27 | ASRTGINSFGYT
TRBV10-3 | AISEPGRSEKLF
TRBV6-5 | ASSTPGTGTTEAF
TRBV6-5 | ASSVAGVRTGELF
TRBV6-5 | ASSYSQGASYEQY
TRBV3-1/TRBV3-2 | ASSQARRTSRNEQF
TRBV2 | ASRSNPTGPDTEAF
TRBV20-1 | SARDYGYT
TRBV5-1 | ASSLQGQALGEQY
TRBV4-1 | ASSQEGHEQF
TRBV14 | ASSQVRSLGRETQY
TRBV11-2 | ASSLGTVSYEQY